The 19 T cell receptor beta chains given below trace back to one sample, sequenced in a study of T-cell memory formation after mild COVID-19 (dated by TCRdb to the early 2020s). Receptor libraries were prepared by 5' RACE. Sequencing used an Illumina NovaSeq 6000. Clones were called with MiXCR by TCRdb after fastp trimmed the public reads at Q25, and only in-frame beta chains were retained. Rows with one shared CDR3 protein collapse into an entry with the most common genes and DNA. Recorded for this sample are some 180,000 distinct CDR3 sequences; about a fifth of them occurred a single time. The top ten constitute 3% to 4.5% of the sample. Sequenced: PBMCs or a T cell subset sorted from them (not recorded which). All receptors come from a man aged 18 to 30 who had mild COVID-19 (a few samples of this study predate the infection). The sample titles of this study are shuffled in the database, so cell type and time point are left out; the donor was told from shared clones.

The chain recombines TRBV27 with TRBJ1-2, with D maybe TRBD1 (5 bases). Germline lookup yields CDR1 MNHEY and CDR2 SMNVEV (reference sequence). The CDR3 extends over 14 amino acids. The germline V and J ends were trimmed by 5 bases and 5 bases, with 15 bases remaining between them. CDR3 nucleotides: TGTGCCAGCAGTCCGCGGAGGGGTCGGTATGGCTACACCTTC. Translating gives CASSPRRGRYGYTF.

This clonotype was counted between two and nine times. The CDR3 is CASSQFGQGRSPLHF. CDR3 nucleotide sequence: TGTGCCAGCAGCCAATTCGGACAGGGGCGATCACCCCTCCACTTT. The rearrangement joins TRBV7-2 to TRBJ1-6, with TRBD1 matching 9 bases. J lost 10 bases, V lost 5 bases, and 9 bases had no gene match. The germline gives CDR1 SGHTA, CDR2 FQGNSA. The CDR3 loop spans 15 amino acids.

The chain employs TRBV29-1 and TRBJ1-4; tentatively, D is TRBD1 (6 bases). Trimming took 5 bases from V and 2 from J, leaving 15 bases between them. The CDR3 has 15 amino acids. Germline loops: CDR1 SQVTM, CDR2 ANQGSEA. CDR3 nucleotides: TGCAGCGTTCGCGACTCGGGGGCTACTAATGAAAAACTGTTTTTT. Translated: CSVRDSGATNEKLFF.

This clonotype appeared many times. The chain recombines TRBV5-1 with TRBJ1-4, with TRBD1 matching over 8 bases. The V gene end was trimmed by 4 bases and the J gene end by 6 bases; junction bases not matched to a gene: 17. The CDR3 is 18 residues long. Per germline, CDR1 SGHRS and CDR2 YFSETQ. The CDR3 reads CASSVVPPGQEQHEKLFF. CDR3 DNA: TGCGCCAGCAGCGTTGTTCCTCCGGGACAGGAGCAACATGAAAAACTGTTTTTT.

The chain is built from TRBV20-1 and TRBJ2-1; D is ambiguous. Trimming pared 2 bases from V and 6 bases from J, leaving 11 bases between. The CDR3 covers 13 residues. The germline gives CDR1 DFQATT, CDR2 SNEGSKA (reference sequence). In DNA form, the CDR3 reads TGCAGTGCTAGAAGTCCATCGGGCAATGAGCAGTTCTTC. It codes for CSARSPSGNEQFF.

This clonotype was detected only a few times. The chain has TRBV5-1 and TRBJ2-5, with 9 bases that match TRBD1. The CDR3 runs to 13 residues. V lost 5 bases and J lost 2; bases outside the gene matches: 1. Per germline, CDR1 SGHRS and CDR2 YFSETQ. CDR3 bases: TGCGCCAGCAGGGACAGGGGACAAGAGACCCAGTACTTC. Protein product: CASRDRGQETQYF.

This clonotype was seen a handful of times. The rearrangement uses TRBV2 and TRBJ2-5; the D is unclear. This CDR3 spans 11 amino acids. Germline assignment: CDR1 SNHLY and CDR2 FYNNEI. The ends were cut back, 3 bases at V and 4 bases at J, with 3 bases in the middle. The CDR3 nucleotides are TGTGCCAGCAGTGACCCAGAGACCCAGTACTTC. Its translation: CASSDPETQYF.

This clonotype was seen a few times. The chain carries TRBV5-1 and TRBJ2-7; 10 bases agree with TRBD2. Looked up from germline, CDR1 is SGHRS and CDR2 is YFSETQ. This CDR3 has 13 amino acids. The J segment lost 2 bases and the V segment lost 5 bases, leaving 1 base of the junction unmatched. CDR3 sequence: CASRTSGPYEQYF. CDR3 nucleotide sequence: TGCGCCAGCAGGACTAGCGGGCCCTACGAGCAGTACTTC.

This clonotype was seen only a few times. This chain uses TRBV19 with TRBJ1-2; D uncertain. The germline V and J ends were trimmed by 2 bases and 4 bases, with 14 bases remaining between them. This CDR3 contains 15 residues. Germline V gene data show CDR1 as LNHDA and CDR2 as SQIVND (reference sequence). CDR3 in DNA: TGTGCCAGTAGTATAATGGATCGGCGGCTCTATGGCTACACCTTC. Amino acids: CASSIMDRRLYGYTF.

V and J are TRBV9 and TRBJ2-6; D gene unclear. V was trimmed by 3 bases and J by 0 bases, leaving 7 bases between them. This CDR3 contains 15 residues. Germline V lookup: CDR1 SGDLS, CDR2 YYNGEE. In DNA form, the CDR3 reads TGTGCCAGCAGCGAACACCACTCTGGGGCCAACGTCCTGACTTTC. Translated, it gives CASSEHHSGANVLTF.

V gene TRBV6-2 or TRBV6-3 combines with J gene TRBJ1-1; no firm D call. V lost 7 bases, J lost 6 bases, and 12 bases lay in between. The V gene's germline CDR1 is MNHEY and CDR2 SVGEGT. The CDR3 has 12 residues. In DNA, the CDR3 is TGTGCCAGCAATGGCCGGTGGGCTGAAGCTTTCTTT. Its translation: CASNGRWAEAFF.

Only a few counts were recorded for this clonotype. The J gene is TRBJ2-1, the V gene TRBV7-8, with 11 positions matching TRBD2. This CDR3 region has 15 residues. V dropped 1 base and J dropped 10; count of bases not matched to a gene: 6. The germline gives CDR1 SGHVS, CDR2 FQNEAQ. The CDR3 coding sequence is TGTGCCAGCAGCTTAGACGGACTAGCGGGCGCCGAGCAGTTCTTC. Its translation is CASSLDGLAGAEQFF.

This clonotype was seen only a few times. The rearrangement joins TRBV6-1 to TRBJ2-4; 8 nucleotides align to TRBD2. J lost 7 bases, V lost 5 bases, and 10 bases had no gene match. There are 15 residues in the CDR3. Germline CDR1 is MNHNS and CDR2 is SASEGT. The CDR3: CASSSERGPRNIQYF. In DNA, the CDR3 is TGTGCCAGCAGTTCGGAGCGGGGGCCTCGGAACATTCAGTACTTC.

This chain joins TRBV7-3 and TRBJ2-1; TRBD1 aligns across 9 bases. This CDR3 has 15 amino acids. Trimming took 4 bases from V and 7 from J; bases not matched to a gene: 8. CDR1 SGHTA and CDR2 FQGTGA come from the germline V gene. The CDR3 loop reads CASSSTGGATNEQFF. The CDR3 DNA sequence: TGTGCCAGCAGCTCGACAGGGGGTGCTACGAATGAGCAGTTCTTC.

J is TRBJ1-2 and V is TRBV5-1; D is perhaps TRBD1 (5 bases). With 2 bases removed from V and 2 bases from J, the gap between germline ends came to 10 bases. Germline V gene data show CDR1 as SGHRS and CDR2 as YFSETQ. The CDR3 has 14 residues. CDR3 protein: CASSFSQGNYGYTF. The CDR3 nucleotides read TGCGCCAGCAGCTTCAGCCAGGGAAACTATGGCTACACCTTC. The complete variable domain, with remaining parts taken from reference TRBV5-1 and TRBJ1-2, reads KAGVTQTPRYLIKTRGQQVTLSCSPISGHRSVSWYQQTPGQGLQFLFEYFSETQRNKGNFPGRFSGRQFSNSRSEMNVSTLELGDSALYLCASSFSQGNYGYTFGSGTRLTVV.

The V gene is TRBV15, the J gene TRBJ1-2; D gene unclear. The germline V and J ends were trimmed by 0 bases and 6 bases, with 20 bases remaining between them. The CDR3 is made up of 17 amino acids. CDR1 and CDR2 (germline): LNHNV, YYDKDF (reference sequence). The CDR3 protein is CATSRDLTSSGLDGYTF. The DNA of the CDR3 is TGTGCCACCAGCAGAGATCTGACATCCAGTGGCTTGGATGGCTACACCTTC.

The chain uses TRBV24-1 and TRBJ2-7; 7 bases map to TRBD1. The CDR3 consists of 15 residues. The V gene end was trimmed by 4 bases and the J gene end by 6 bases; junction bases not matched to a gene: 11. Germline CDR1 and CDR2: KGHDR and SFDVKD. The CDR3 DNA follows: TGTGCCACCAGTGACCCTTCGACAGGGAACCGCGAGCAGTACTTC. This sequence encodes CATSDPSTGNREQYF.

This clonotype was observed a handful of times. The genes are TRBV7-9 and TRBJ2-3; D unresolved. Germline V gene sequence: CDR1 SEHNR, CDR2 FQNEAQ (reference sequence). This CDR3 has 17 amino acids. V was trimmed by 5 bases and J by 0 bases, leaving 18 bases between them. The CDR3 sequence is CASSRRGEITSTDTQYF. CDR3 sequence (DNA): TGTGCCAGCAGCCGTCGCGGCGAGATTACTAGCACAGATACGCAGTATTTT.

The V call is TRBV18, the J call TRBJ2-1; 13 nucleotides agree with TRBD2. J lost 9 bases, V lost 1 base, and 3 bases had no gene match. Germline values: CDR1 KGHSH, CDR2 LQKENI. The CDR3 length is 15 residues. The CDR3 here is CASSPRLAGGGEQFF. DNA for the CDR3: TGTGCCAGCTCACCACGACTAGCGGGGGGAGGTGAGCAGTTCTTC.